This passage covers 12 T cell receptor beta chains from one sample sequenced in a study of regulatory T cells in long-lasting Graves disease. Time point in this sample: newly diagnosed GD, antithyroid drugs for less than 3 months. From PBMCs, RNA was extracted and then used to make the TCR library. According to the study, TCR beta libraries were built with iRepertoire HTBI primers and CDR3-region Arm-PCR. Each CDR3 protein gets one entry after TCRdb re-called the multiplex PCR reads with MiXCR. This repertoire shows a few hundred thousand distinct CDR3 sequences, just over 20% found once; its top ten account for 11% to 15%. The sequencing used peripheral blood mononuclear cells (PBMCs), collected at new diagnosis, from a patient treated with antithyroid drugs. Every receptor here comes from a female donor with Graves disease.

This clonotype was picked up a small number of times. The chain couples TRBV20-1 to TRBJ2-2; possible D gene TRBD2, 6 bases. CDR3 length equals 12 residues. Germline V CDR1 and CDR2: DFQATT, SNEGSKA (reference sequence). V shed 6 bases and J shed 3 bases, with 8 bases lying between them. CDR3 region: CSAGGDTGELFF. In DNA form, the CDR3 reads TGCAGTGCCGGAGGGGACACCGGGGAGCTGTTTTTT.

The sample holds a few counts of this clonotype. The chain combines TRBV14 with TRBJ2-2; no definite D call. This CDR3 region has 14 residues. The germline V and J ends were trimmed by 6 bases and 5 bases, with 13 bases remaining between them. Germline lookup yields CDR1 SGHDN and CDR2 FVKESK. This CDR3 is CASRNMERTGELFF. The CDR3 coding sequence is TGTGCCAGCAGAAATATGGAGAGGACCGGGGAGCTGTTTTTT. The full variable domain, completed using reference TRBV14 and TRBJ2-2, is EAGVTQFPSHSVIEKGQTVTLRCDPISGHDNLYWYRRVMGKEIKFLLHFVKESKQDESGMPNNRFLAERTGGTYSTLKVQPAELEDSGVYFCASRNMERTGELFFGEGSRLTVL.

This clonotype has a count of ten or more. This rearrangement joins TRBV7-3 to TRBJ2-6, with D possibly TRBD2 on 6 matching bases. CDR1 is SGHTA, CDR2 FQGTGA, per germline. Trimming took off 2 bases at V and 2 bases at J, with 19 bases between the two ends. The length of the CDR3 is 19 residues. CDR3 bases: TGTGCCAGCAGCTTAGCCGCCGGAGGGGATCCACCTGGGGCCAACGTCCTGACTTTC. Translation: CASSLAAGGDPPGANVLTF.

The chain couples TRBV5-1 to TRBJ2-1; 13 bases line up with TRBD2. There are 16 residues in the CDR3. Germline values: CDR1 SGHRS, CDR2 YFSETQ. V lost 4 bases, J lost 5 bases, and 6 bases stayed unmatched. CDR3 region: CASSLAGTSGNNEQFF. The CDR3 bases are TGCGCCAGCAGCCTAGCCGGGACTAGCGGGAACAATGAGCAGTTCTTC.

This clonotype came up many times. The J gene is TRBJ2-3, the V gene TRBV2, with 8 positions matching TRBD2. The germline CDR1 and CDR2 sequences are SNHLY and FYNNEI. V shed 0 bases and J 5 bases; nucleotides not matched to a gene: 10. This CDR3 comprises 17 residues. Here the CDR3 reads CASSEALLLAGGDTQYF. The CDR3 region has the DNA TGTGCCAGCAGTGAAGCGCTCCTCTTGGCGGGAGGAGATACGCAGTATTTT.

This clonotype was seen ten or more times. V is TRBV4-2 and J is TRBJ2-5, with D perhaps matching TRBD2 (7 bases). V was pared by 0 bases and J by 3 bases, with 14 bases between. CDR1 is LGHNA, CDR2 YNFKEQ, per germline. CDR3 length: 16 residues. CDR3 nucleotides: TGTGCCAGCAGCCAAGATTTCCTAGGGGGGGAAGAGACCCAGTACTTC. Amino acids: CASSQDFLGGEETQYF.

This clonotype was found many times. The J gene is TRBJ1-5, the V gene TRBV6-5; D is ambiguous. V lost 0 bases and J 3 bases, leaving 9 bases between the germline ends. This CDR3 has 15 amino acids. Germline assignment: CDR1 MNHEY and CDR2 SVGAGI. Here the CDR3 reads CASSYSGGSNQPQHF. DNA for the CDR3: TGTGCCAGCAGTTACTCGGGAGGGTCCAATCAGCCCCAGCATTTT.

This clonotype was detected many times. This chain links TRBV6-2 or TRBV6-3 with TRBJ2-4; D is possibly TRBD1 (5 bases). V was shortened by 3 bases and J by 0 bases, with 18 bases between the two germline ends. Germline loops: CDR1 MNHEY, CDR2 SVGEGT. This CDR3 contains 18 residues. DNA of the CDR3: TGTGCCAGCAGTTATACACTGACAGACATCCTAGCCAAAAACATTCAGTACTTC. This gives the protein CASSYTLTDILAKNIQYF.

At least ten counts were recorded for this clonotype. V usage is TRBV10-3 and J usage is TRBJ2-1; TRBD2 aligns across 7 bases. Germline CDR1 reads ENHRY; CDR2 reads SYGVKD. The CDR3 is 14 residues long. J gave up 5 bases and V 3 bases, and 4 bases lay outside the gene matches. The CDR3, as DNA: TGTGCCATCAGTGAAGGCGGGAGAAACAATGAGCAGTTCTTC. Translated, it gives CAISEGGRNNEQFF.

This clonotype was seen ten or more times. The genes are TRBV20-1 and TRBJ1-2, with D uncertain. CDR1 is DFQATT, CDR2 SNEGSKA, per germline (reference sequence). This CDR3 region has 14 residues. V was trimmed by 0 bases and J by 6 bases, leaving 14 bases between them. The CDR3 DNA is TGCAGTGCTAGAGATTCGGTCGGCTACGATGGCTACACCTTC. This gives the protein CSARDSVGYDGYTF.

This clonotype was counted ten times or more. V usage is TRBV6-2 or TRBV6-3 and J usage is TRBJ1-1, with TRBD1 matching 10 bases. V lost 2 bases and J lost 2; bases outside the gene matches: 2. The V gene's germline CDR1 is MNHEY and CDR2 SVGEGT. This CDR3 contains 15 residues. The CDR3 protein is CASSYRTGGNTEAFF. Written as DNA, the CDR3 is TGTGCCAGCAGTTACAGGACAGGGGGAAACACTGAAGCTTTCTTT.

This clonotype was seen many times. CDR3 sequence (DNA): TGTGCCAGCAGTTGGAGGGGTTCCCAGAACTTCAAAGAGACCCAGTACTTC. Amino acid sequence: CASSWRGSQNFKETQYF. The chain employs TRBV6-2 or TRBV6-3 and TRBJ2-5; D perhaps matches TRBD2 (6 bases). Trimming stripped 4 bases from V and 3 bases from J, with 21 bases between. The CDR3 covers 17 residues. CDR1 is MNHEY, CDR2 SVGEGT, per germline.